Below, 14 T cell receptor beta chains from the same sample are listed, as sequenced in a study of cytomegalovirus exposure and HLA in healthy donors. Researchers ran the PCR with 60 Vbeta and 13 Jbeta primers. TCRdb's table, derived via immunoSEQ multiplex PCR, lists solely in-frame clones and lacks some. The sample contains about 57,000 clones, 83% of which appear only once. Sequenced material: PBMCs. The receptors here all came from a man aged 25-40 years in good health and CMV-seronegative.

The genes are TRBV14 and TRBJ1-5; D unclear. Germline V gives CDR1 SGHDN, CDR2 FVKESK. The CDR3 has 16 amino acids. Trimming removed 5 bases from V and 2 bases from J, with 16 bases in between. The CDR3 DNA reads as TGTGCCAGCAGCGCGAGTTCAGGATCGGGCAATCAGCCCCAGCATTTT. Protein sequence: CASSASSGSGNQPQHF.

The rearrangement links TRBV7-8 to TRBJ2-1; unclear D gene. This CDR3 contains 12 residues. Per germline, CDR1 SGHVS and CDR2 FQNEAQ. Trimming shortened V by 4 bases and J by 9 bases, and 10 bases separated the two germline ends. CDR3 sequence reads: CASSSAEREQFF. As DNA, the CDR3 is TGTGCCAGCAGCTCGGCTGAGCGTGAGCAGTTCTTC.

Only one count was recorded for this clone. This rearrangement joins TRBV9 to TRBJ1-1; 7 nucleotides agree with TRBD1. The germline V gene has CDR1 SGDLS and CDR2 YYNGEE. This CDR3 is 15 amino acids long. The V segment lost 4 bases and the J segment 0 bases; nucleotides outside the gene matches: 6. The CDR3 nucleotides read TGTGCCAGCAGCCCAACACAGGGGTTGAACACTGAAGCTTTCTTT. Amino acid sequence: CASSPTQGLNTEAFF.

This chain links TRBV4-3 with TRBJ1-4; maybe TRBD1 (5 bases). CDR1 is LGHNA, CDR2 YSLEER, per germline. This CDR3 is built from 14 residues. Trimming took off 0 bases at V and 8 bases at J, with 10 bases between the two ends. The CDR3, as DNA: TGCGCCAGCAGCCAAGATCACAGGAGCGAAAAACTGTTTTTT. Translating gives CASSQDHRSEKLFF.

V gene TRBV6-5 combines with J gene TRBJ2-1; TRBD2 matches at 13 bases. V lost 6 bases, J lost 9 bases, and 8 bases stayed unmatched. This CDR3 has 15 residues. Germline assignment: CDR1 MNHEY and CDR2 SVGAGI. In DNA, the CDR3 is TGTGCCAGCAGACCCGAACTAGCGGGGGGGCGTGAGCAGTTCTTC. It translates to CASRPELAGGREQFF.

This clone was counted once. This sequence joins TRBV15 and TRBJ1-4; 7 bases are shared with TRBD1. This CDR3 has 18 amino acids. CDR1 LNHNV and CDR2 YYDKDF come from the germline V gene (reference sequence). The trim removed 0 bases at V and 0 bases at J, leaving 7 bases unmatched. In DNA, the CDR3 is TGTGCCACCAGCAGAGACCCAGGGACAGCGGCAACTAATGAAAAACTGTTTTTT. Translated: CATSRDPGTAATNEKLFF.

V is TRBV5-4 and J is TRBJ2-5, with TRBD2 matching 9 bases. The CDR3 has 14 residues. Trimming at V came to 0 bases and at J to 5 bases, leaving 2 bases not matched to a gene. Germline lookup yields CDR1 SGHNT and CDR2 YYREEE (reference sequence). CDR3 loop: CASSLGLAAETQYF. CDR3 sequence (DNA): TGTGCCAGCAGCTTGGGACTAGCGGCTGAGACCCAGTACTTC.

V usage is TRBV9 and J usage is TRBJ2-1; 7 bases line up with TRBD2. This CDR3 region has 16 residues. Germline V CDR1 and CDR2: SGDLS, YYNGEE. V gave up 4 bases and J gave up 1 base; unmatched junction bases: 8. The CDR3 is CASSSTSDGSYNEQFF. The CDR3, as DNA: TGTGCCAGCAGCTCTACTAGCGATGGGTCCTACAATGAGCAGTTCTTC. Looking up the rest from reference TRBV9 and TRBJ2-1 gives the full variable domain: DSGVTQTPKHLITATGQRVTLRCSPRSGDLSVYWYQQSLDQGLQFLIQYYNGEERAKGNILERFSAQQFPDLHSELNLSSLELGDSALYFCASSSTSDGSYNEQFFGPGTRLTVL.

CDR3 protein: CASGLVGGTGKFF. The DNA of the CDR3 is TGTGCTAGTGGTTTGGTAGGAGGGACAGGAAAGTTCTTC. The V and J genes are TRBV12-5 and TRBJ2-1, with 8 bases matching TRBD1. Germline lookup yields CDR1 LGHNT and CDR2 FRNRAP. The CDR3 spans 13 residues. J lost 14 bases, V lost 0 bases, and 6 bases had no gene match.

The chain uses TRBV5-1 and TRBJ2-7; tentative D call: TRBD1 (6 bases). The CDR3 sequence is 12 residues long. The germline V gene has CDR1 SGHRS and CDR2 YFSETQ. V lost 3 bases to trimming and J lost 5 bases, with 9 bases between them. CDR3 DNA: TGCGCCAGCAGCTACGAGGGGGACGAGCAGTACTTC. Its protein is CASSYEGDEQYF.

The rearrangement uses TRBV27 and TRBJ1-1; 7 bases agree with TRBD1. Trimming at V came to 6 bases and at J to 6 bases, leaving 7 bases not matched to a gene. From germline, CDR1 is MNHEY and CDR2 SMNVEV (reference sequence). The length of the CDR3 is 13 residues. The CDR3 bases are TGTGCCAGCAGATTCGACAGGGTTGCTGAAGCTTTCTTT. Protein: CASRFDRVAEAFF.

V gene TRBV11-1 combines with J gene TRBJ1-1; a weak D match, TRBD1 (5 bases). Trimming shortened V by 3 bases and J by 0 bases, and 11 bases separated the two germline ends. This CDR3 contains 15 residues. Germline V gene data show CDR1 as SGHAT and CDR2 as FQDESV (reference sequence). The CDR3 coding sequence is TGTGCCAGCAGCTTTGCCCGGGACTTGAACACTGAAGCTTTCTTT. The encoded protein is CASSFARDLNTEAFF.

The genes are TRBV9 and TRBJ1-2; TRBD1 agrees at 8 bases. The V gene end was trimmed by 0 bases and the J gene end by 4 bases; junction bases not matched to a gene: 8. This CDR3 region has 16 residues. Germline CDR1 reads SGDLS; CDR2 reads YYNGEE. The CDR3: CASSVGTGRFTYGYTF. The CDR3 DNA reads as TGTGCCAGCAGCGTAGGGACAGGGAGGTTTACCTATGGCTACACCTTC.

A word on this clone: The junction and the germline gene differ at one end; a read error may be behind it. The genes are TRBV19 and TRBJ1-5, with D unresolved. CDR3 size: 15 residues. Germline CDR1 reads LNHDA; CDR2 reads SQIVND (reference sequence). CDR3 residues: CASSIDTGSNQPQHF. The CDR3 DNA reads TGTGCCAGTAGCATAGACACCGGGAGCAATCAGCCCCAGCATTTT.